These 23 T cell receptor beta chains came from one sample sequenced in a study of blood T cell repertoires in COVID-19. Produced via immunoSEQ multiplex PCR; TCRdb's table is partial and in-frame only. The sample shows roughly 200,000 clones, around 83% of them seen only once. The sample taken for sequencing was peripheral blood. The receptors derive from an elderly woman with acute or convalescent COVID-19.

The V gene is TRBV5-6, the J gene TRBJ2-7; 11 positions agree with TRBD1. The germline CDR1 and CDR2 sequences are SGHDT and YYEEEE. The CDR3 runs 15 residues. V lost 3 bases to trimming and J lost 6 bases; unmatched junction nucleotides: 8. In DNA, the CDR3 is TGTGCCAGCAGCTCGTGGACAGGGGGCCCCGTCGAGCAGTACTTC. It codes for CASSSWTGGPVEQYF. The entire variable domain, with the rest obtained from reference TRBV5-6 and TRBJ2-7, is as follows: DAGVTQSPTHLIKTRGQQVTLRCSPKSGHDTVSWYQQALGQGPQFIFQYYEEEERQRGNFPDRFSGHQFPNYSSELNVNALLLGDSALYLCASSSWTGGPVEQYFGPGTRLTVT.

V gene TRBV19 combines with J gene TRBJ1-2; D perhaps matches TRBD1 (6 bases). The CDR3 length is 14 residues. Germline V lookup: CDR1 LNHDA, CDR2 SQIVND (reference sequence). With 4 bases removed from V and 0 bases from J, the gap between germline ends came to 9 bases. CDR3 bases: TGTGCCAGTAGTAGGCGGACAGCTAACTATGGCTACACCTTC. Translated, it gives CASSRRTANYGYTF.

The chain has TRBV28 and TRBJ1-5; 7 bases map to TRBD1. The CDR3 runs 15 residues. Trimming removed 5 bases from V and 2 bases from J; junction bases left unmatched: 6. Germline V gene lookup returns CDR1 MDHEN and CDR2 SYDVKM. In DNA form, the CDR3 reads TGTGCCAGCAGTACCCACAGGGGCGGCAATCAGCCCCAGCATTTT. Translating it yields CASSTHRGGNQPQHF.

This chain joins TRBV29-1 and TRBJ1-2; D might be TRBD1 (6 bases). V shed 4 bases and J shed 6 bases, with 12 bases lying between them. The CDR3 covers 12 residues. Germline CDR1 SQVTM, CDR2 ANQGSEA. CDR3 DNA: TGCAGCGTTGTGCGAGGGGGAGATGGCTACACCTTC. This encodes CSVVRGGDGYTF.

The rearrangement links TRBV10-3 to TRBJ1-1; a weak D match, TRBD1 (6 bases). The CDR3 spans 15 residues. V was trimmed by 5 bases and J by 1 base, leaving 14 bases between them. The V gene's germline CDR1 is ENHRY and CDR2 SYGVKD. The CDR3 here is CAISYLQGPNTEAFF. The CDR3 DNA reads TGTGCCATCAGTTACCTACAGGGCCCGAACACTGAAGCTTTCTTT.

The chain has TRBV19 and TRBJ1-1; possible D gene TRBD1, 6 bases. The V end was cut by 8 bases, the J end by 1 base, with 17 bases between. Germline CDR1 LNHDA, CDR2 SQIVND (reference sequence). The CDR3 contains 15 residues. Here the CDR3 reads CASHQGRIGNTEAFF. The CDR3 nucleotides read TGTGCCAGTCACCAGGGGAGAATCGGGAACACTGAAGCTTTCTTT.

This sequence joins TRBV18 and TRBJ1-2; D might be TRBD1 (5 bases). Trimming removed 5 bases at V and 1 base at J, with 11 bases between. The CDR3 is made up of 14 amino acids. The germline gives CDR1 KGHSH, CDR2 LQKENI. The CDR3 here is CASSYSTDNYGYTF. The CDR3, as DNA: TGTGCCAGCTCATACTCGACAGATAACTATGGCTACACCTTC.

This chain connects TRBV29-1 to TRBJ1-4; D is perhaps TRBD1 (6 bases). This CDR3 is 13 amino acids long. Trimming took 4 bases from V and 11 from J, leaving 17 bases between them. Germline V gene data show CDR1 as SQVTM and CDR2 as ANQGSEA. Written as DNA, the CDR3 is TGCAGCGTTGTTGCAGGGGCAGGGTATAAACTGTTTTTT. Translation gives CSVVAGAGYKLFF.

This rearrangement joins TRBV10-3 to TRBJ1-1; 8 positions match TRBD1. CDR3 length: 14 amino acids. Per the germline V gene, CDR1 is ENHRY and CDR2 is SYGVKD. Germline trimming cut 4 bases from V and 5 bases from J; bases unmatched to any gene: 6. CDR3 DNA sequence: TGTGCCATCAGTGGGCAGGGGGCGGGAACTGAAGCTTTCTTT. It yields the protein CAISGQGAGTEAFF.

The J gene is TRBJ1-4, the V gene TRBV11-2; 9 bases agree with TRBD1. Per the germline V gene, CDR1 is SGHAT and CDR2 is FQNNGV. Trimming removed 7 bases from V and 8 bases from J; junction bases left unmatched: 8. The CDR3 covers 14 residues. The CDR3 reads CASTQGQGSEKLFF. The CDR3 bases are TGTGCCAGCACCCAAGGACAGGGGAGCGAAAAACTGTTTTTT.

This chain's CDR3 is CASSTGDYGYTF. The CDR3 DNA is TGTGCCAGCAGTACAGGCGACTATGGCTACACCTTC. The V call is TRBV28, the J call TRBJ1-2, with a weak D call TRBD1 (5 bases). CDR3 length equals 12 residues. Germline V gene data show CDR1 as MDHEN and CDR2 as SYDVKM. Trimming cost V 5 bases and J 3 bases, with 7 bases left between them.

V and J are TRBV11-1 and TRBJ2-5; D not resolved. Trimming took off 0 bases at V and 2 bases at J, with 10 bases between the two ends. This CDR3 is 15 amino acids long. Germline values: CDR1 SGHAT, CDR2 FQDESV (reference sequence). CDR3 sequence reads: CASSLALTSQETQYF. The CDR3 region has the DNA TGTGCCAGCAGCTTAGCGCTGACTTCTCAAGAGACCCAGTACTTC.

This rearrangement joins TRBV29-1 to TRBJ1-1; maybe TRBD1 (6 bases). Deletions cut 4 bases from V and 3 bases from J, with 12 bases between. This CDR3 has 13 residues. Germline V gene data show CDR1 as SQVTM and CDR2 as ANQGSEA. The CDR3 region is CSVGGRGDTEAFF. DNA for the CDR3: TGCAGCGTTGGCGGCAGGGGAGACACTGAAGCTTTCTTT.

The chain has TRBV5-6 and TRBJ2-5, with 11 bases identical to TRBD2. Germline values: CDR1 SGHDT, CDR2 YYEEEE. This CDR3 has 16 residues. Trimming removed 2 bases from V and 2 bases from J; junction bases left unmatched: 5. CDR3 coding DNA: TGTGCCAGCAGCTTAATAGGGACTAGCGGTCAAGAGACCCAGTACTTC. Protein sequence: CASSLIGTSGQETQYF.

J is TRBJ2-7 and V is TRBV20-1; D not resolved. Trimming shortened V by 7 bases and J by 2 bases, and 9 bases separated the two germline ends. The CDR3 runs to 11 residues. The germline V gene encodes CDR1 DFQATT and CDR2 SNEGSKA (reference sequence). This CDR3 is CSGHRAYEQYF. In DNA, the CDR3 is TGCAGTGGTCACAGAGCCTACGAGCAGTACTTC.

This clone was seen only a few times. The rearrangement joins TRBV7-3 to TRBJ2-1; TRBD1 matches at 7 bases. The CDR3 is 16 amino acids. With 2 bases clipped from V and 4 bases from J, the junction kept 8 bases outside the gene matches. CDR1 is SGHTA, CDR2 FQGTGA, per germline. CDR3 coding DNA: TGTGCCAGCAGCTTACTAGGGACAGAGATTTACAATGAGCAGTTCTTC. This sequence encodes CASSLLGTEIYNEQFF.

The chain employs TRBV2 and TRBJ2-7; 8 bases are shared with TRBD1. The germline V gene has CDR1 SNHLY and CDR2 FYNNEI. Germline trimming cut 5 bases from V and 4 bases from J; bases unmatched to any gene: 7. This CDR3 comprises 14 residues. The CDR3 DNA is TGTGCCAGCAGTAGCTCAGGGGGCCTATACGAGCAGTACTTC. Translating gives CASSSSGGLYEQYF.

The genes are TRBV5-1 and TRBJ1-6, with D hard to call. Germline V lookup: CDR1 SGHRS, CDR2 YFSETQ. V was cut by 4 bases and J by 4 bases, with 15 bases left in between. The CDR3 loop spans 16 amino acids. The CDR3 loop is CASSRGEQPYNSPLHF. The CDR3 DNA is TGCGCCAGCAGCCGCGGGGAACAGCCTTATAATTCACCCCTCCACTTT. Filled out from reference TRBV5-1 and TRBJ1-6, the complete variable domain reads KAGVTQTPRYLIKTRGQQVTLSCSPISGHRSVSWYQQTPGQGLQFLFEYFSETQRNKGNFPGRFSGRQFSNSRSEMNVSTLELGDSALYLCASSRGEQPYNSPLHFGNGTRLTVT.

In regard to this clone: Within the sample, other DNA sequences also encode this same CDR3. The chain joins TRBV6-2 or TRBV6-3 to TRBJ2-1; D may be TRBD2 (6 bases). This CDR3 comprises 20 residues. V shed 0 bases and J shed 9 bases, with 30 bases lying between them. Germline V gene data show CDR1 as MNHEY and CDR2 as SVGEGT. The CDR3 coding sequence is TGTGCCAGCAGTTACTCGCCATCGGCGGGACGAATTTCCGGGTCGGGTGAGCAGTTCTTC. It translates to CASSYSPSAGRISGSGEQFF.

This chain uses TRBV5-5 with TRBJ1-2, with 7 nucleotides matching TRBD1. Trimming cost V 7 bases and J 5 bases; bases outside gene matches: 11. The V gene's germline CDR1 is SGHKS and CDR2 YYEKEE (reference sequence). The CDR3 is 14 residues long. DNA of the CDR3: TGTGCCAGCGGAATTTTCCAGACAGGGTATGGCTACACCTTC. This sequence encodes CASGIFQTGYGYTF.

The gene calls are TRBV18 and TRBJ2-7; weak D call: TRBD1 (5 bases). Germline V lookup: CDR1 KGHSH, CDR2 LQKENI. CDR3 size: 13 residues. V was cut by 3 bases and J by 3 bases, with 9 bases left in between. The CDR3 coding sequence is TGTGCCAGCTCACCCGCGCAGGGCTACGAGCAGTACTTC. It translates to CASSPAQGYEQYF.

The chain employs TRBV4-3 and TRBJ2-7; D perhaps matches TRBD1 (7 bases). CDR3 length equals 15 residues. V lost 0 bases to trimming and J lost 3 bases, with 12 bases between them. Germline CDR1 and CDR2: LGHNA and YSLEER. The chain's CDR3 is CASSQEGGGNYEQYF. CDR3 DNA: TGCGCCAGCAGCCAAGAAGGGGGCGGGAACTACGAGCAGTACTTC.

This sequence joins TRBV5-1 and TRBJ1-5; D perhaps matches TRBD1 (5 bases). The CDR3 covers 14 residues. Germline CDR1 and CDR2: SGHRS and YFSETQ. Trimming cost V 4 bases and J 1 base, with 9 bases left between them. CDR3 sequence: CASSTGGSNQPQHF. CDR3 DNA sequence: TGCGCCAGCAGCACGGGGGGAAGCAATCAGCCCCAGCATTTT.